This T cell receptor (beta chain) came from a study of CD8+ T cells in alopecia areata. About the study: Treatment with tofacitinib (6 to 18 months) was followed by 6 months off drug.

This clone was observed a single time. What it recognizes is unknown. Sequencing templates came from extracted RNA that was reverse transcribed into cDNA. Here immunoSEQ multiplex PCR was the method, and the copy in TCRdb shows in-frame clones only, minus some. There are some 180,000 clones in the sample; 53% occur only once, and 10% to 12% lies in the top ten. Treatment specified: oral pan-JAK inhibitor, 5-10 mg twice daily. Study-level results: Greater clonality was observed in lesional scalp samples, especially alopecia totalis/universalis, versus normal scalp. In scalp and blood during tofacitinib, many expanded lesional clones persisted.

This CDR3 contains 15 residues. Germline V gene sequence: CDR1 GTSNPN, CDR2 SVGIG (reference sequence). V lost 0 bases to trimming and J lost 3 bases, with 13 bases between them. Sequenced material: CD8+ T cells sorted from blood, taken at week 24, from a patient treated with tofacitinib. This chain uses TRBV30 with TRBJ2-3; D possibly uses TRBD1 or TRBD2 (7 bases each). This clonotype was sampled from a human donor with alopecia areata. CDR3 DNA: TGTGCCTGGAGTGTAGGGAGGGGGCGAACAGATACGCAGTATTTT. Amino acid sequence: CAWSVGRGRTDTQYF.